This TCR beta chain was captured in a study of blood T cell repertoires in COVID-19. Authors' processing steps: Estimation of nucleated cell counts relied on the amplification of reference gene primers. Using immunoSEQ multiplex PCR, the repertoire was profiled, and TCRdb retains in-frame clones only, with some absent. V, J and clone size are taken as reported in that table, and D and trimming were inferred from the DNA itself. The profile covers 35,000 to 45,000 clones, with more than 90% appearing a single time and roughly 0.35% taken by the ten largest. Losses at the gene ends were 8 bases for V and 3 bases for J; bases not matched to a gene: 12. Looked up from germline, CDR1 is SQVTM and CDR2 is ANQGSEA. This CDR3 has 15 amino acids.

This chain joins TRBV29-1 and TRBJ2-3, with TRBD2 matching over 9 bases. The sequenced sample consisted of peripheral blood. The sequence came from a man aged 50 to 59 with COVID-19, enrolled during active disease. CDR3 protein: CSFRGRGGGTDTQYF. CDR3 sequence (DNA): TGCAGCTTCCGAGGCCGCGGGGGGGGGACAGATACGCAGTATTTT.